Below, 10 T cell receptor beta chains from the same sample are listed, as sequenced in a study of cytomegalovirus exposure and HLA in healthy donors. 60 Vbeta and 13 Jbeta primers were used in PCR. Method: immunoSEQ multiplex PCR; TCRdb's copy keeps in-frame clones and lacks some. The sample has about 180,000 clones; 85% are singletons. Material for sequencing was PBMCs. These receptors were taken from a boy younger than 10 in good health and CMV-seronegative.

The chain uses TRBV28 and TRBJ2-7; D possibly corresponds to TRBD1 (5 bases). The germline V and J ends were trimmed by 5 bases and 2 bases, with 13 bases remaining between them. The CDR3 loop spans 14 amino acids. Germline CDR1 reads MDHEN; CDR2 reads SYDVKM. In nucleotides, the CDR3 is TGTGCCAGCAGTCCTTACAGGCCCCCCTACGAGCAGTACTTC. Residues: CASSPYRPPYEQYF.

J is TRBJ1-1 and V is TRBV2; a weak D match, TRBD1 (6 bases). Trimming took 3 bases from V and 3 from J, leaving 20 bases between them. Germline assignment: CDR1 SNHLY and CDR2 FYNNEI. The CDR3 totals 17 residues. The CDR3 nucleotides read TGTGCCAGCAGTGATCCGGACAGCCCTTACGGGGACACTGAAGCTTTCTTT. This encodes CASSDPDSPYGDTEAFF.

The rearrangement uses TRBV10-3 and TRBJ2-2; a weak D match, TRBD2 (6 bases). Germline V lookup: CDR1 ENHRY, CDR2 SYGVKD. Trimming pared 5 bases from V and 4 bases from J, leaving 11 bases between. There are 14 residues in the CDR3. The CDR3 DNA reads TGTGCCATCAGTACCTTGGAGGGCACCGGGGAGCTGTTTTTT. Amino acid sequence: CAISTLEGTGELFF.

The genes are TRBV27 and TRBJ2-7, with D perhaps matching TRBD2 (6 bases). Germline V gene data show CDR1 as MNHEY and CDR2 as SMNVEV (reference sequence). This CDR3 region has 14 residues. Trimming took off 5 bases at V and 4 bases at J, with 15 bases between the two ends. The chain's CDR3 is CASSAGLSNYEQYF. The CDR3 bases are TGTGCCAGCAGTGCGGGACTGTCCAATTACGAGCAGTACTTC.

J is TRBJ2-2 and V is TRBV30; D unresolved. V lost 0 bases and J 5 bases, leaving 10 bases between the germline ends. The CDR3 is 14 amino acids. Germline assignment: CDR1 GTSNPN and CDR2 SVGIG (reference sequence). CDR3 sequence reads: CAWSVQDGTGELFF. The CDR3 DNA sequence: TGTGCCTGGAGTGTACAAGACGGGACCGGGGAGCTGTTTTTT. Drawing the rest from reference TRBV30 and TRBJ2-2, the complete variable domain is SQTIHQWPATLVQPVGSPLSLECTVEGTSNPNLYWYRQAAGRGLQLLFYSVGIGQISSEVPQNLSASRPQDRQFILSSKKLLLSDSGFYLCAWSVQDGTGELFFGEGSRLTVL.

The chain couples TRBV10-3 to TRBJ1-5, with a possible D match to TRBD1 (5 bases). V gave up 2 bases and J gave up 0 bases, with 8 bases separating them. Looked up from germline, CDR1 is ENHRY and CDR2 is SYGVKD. This CDR3 spans 15 amino acids. The CDR3 coding sequence is TGTGCCATCAGTGAGGACAGCTATAGCAATCAGCCCCAGCATTTT. Translated: CAISEDSYSNQPQHF.

Of note for this clone: Distinct nucleotide sequences in the sample also encode this CDR3. This chain connects TRBV28 to TRBJ1-4; maybe TRBD1 (6 bases). The germline V gene has CDR1 MDHEN and CDR2 SYDVKM. The CDR3 contains 16 residues. V lost 1 base and J lost 2, with 11 bases in between. CDR3 residues: CASSLSGEGTNEKLFF. For the CDR3, the DNA is TGTGCCAGCAGTTTATCAGGGGAGGGTACTAATGAAAAACTGTTTTTT.

The chain employs TRBV6-5 and TRBJ1-1; TRBD1 might be the D (5 bases). This CDR3 has 15 residues. The V gene's germline CDR1 is MNHEY and CDR2 SVGAGI. Trimming took off 5 bases at V and 6 bases at J, with 19 bases between the two ends. The CDR3 reads CASSPPWGPSSEAFF. In nucleotides, the CDR3 is TGTGCCAGCAGTCCCCCCTGGGGCCCTTCTTCTGAAGCTTTCTTT.

The chain combines TRBV14 with TRBJ2-3, with 11 bases matching TRBD1. The trim removed 2 bases at V and 6 bases at J, leaving 4 bases unmatched. Germline-derived CDR1 and CDR2 are SGHDN and FVKESK. The CDR3 runs 15 residues. This CDR3 reads CASSQRTGGADTQYF. DNA of the CDR3: TGTGCCAGCAGCCAACGGACAGGGGGCGCCGATACGCAGTATTTT.

This chain links TRBV25-1 with TRBJ2-2; D unclear. The CDR3 has 14 amino acids. The ends were cut back, 1 base at V and 3 bases at J, with 6 bases in the middle. The germline gives CDR1 MGHDK, CDR2 SYGVNS. The CDR3 sequence is CASSESPDTGELFF. For the CDR3, the DNA is TGTGCCAGCAGTGAATCCCCAGACACCGGGGAGCTGTTTTTT.